These 24 T cell receptor beta chains were all obtained from the same sample, sequenced in a study of T cell changes during pregnancy in multiple sclerosis. The table came from immunoSEQ multiplex PCR; TCRdb's copy has only in-frame clones and leaves some out. The repertoire holds about 100,000 clones, with 92% as singletons. This specimen consisted of peripheral blood, obtained after pregnancy. The receptors were gathered from a female donor with multiple sclerosis, enrolled in a pregnancy study.

Turning to this clone: One end of the junction does not line up with germline, which may come from a read error. The genes are TRBV6-6 and TRBJ1-1, with 9 positions matching TRBD1. CDR1 MNHNY and CDR2 SVGAGI come from the germline V gene (reference sequence). This CDR3 spans 13 amino acids. CDR3 residues: CAGSRTGEGEAFF. DNA for the CDR3: TGTGCCGGCAGCCGGACAGGGGAAGGGGAAGCTTTCTTT.

As for this clone: Additional DNA sequences in this sample encode the identical CDR3. The chain links TRBV27 to TRBJ1-2, with 7 bases identical to TRBD1. Germline values: CDR1 MNHEY, CDR2 SMNVEV (reference sequence). V trimming: 0 bases; J trimming: 5 bases; junction bases outside the gene matches: 6. CDR3 length equals 15 residues. CDR3 amino acids: CASSLSQTGTYGYTF. CDR3 coding DNA: TGTGCCAGCAGTTTATCCCAGACAGGGACTTATGGCTACACCTTC.

CDR3 loop: CASSQRDRGSGNTIYF. DNA for the CDR3: TGCGCCAGCAGCCAAAGGGACAGGGGATCTGGAAACACCATATATTTT. This chain joins TRBV4-1 and TRBJ1-3; TRBD1 matches 10 bases. V was pared by 2 bases and J by 1 base, with 2 bases of the junction left unmatched. Germline V CDR1 and CDR2: MGHRA, YSYEKL. This CDR3 contains 16 residues.

The J gene is TRBJ2-7, the V gene TRBV6-5; D call uncertain. Trimming cost V 0 bases and J 4 bases, with 16 bases left between them. The length of the CDR3 is 16 residues. Per the germline V gene, CDR1 is MNHEY and CDR2 is SVGAGI. The CDR3 coding sequence is TGTGCCAGCAGTTACTCGAACCAGCCAGGAACTTACGAGCAGTACTTC. Protein product: CASSYSNQPGTYEQYF.

DNA for the CDR3: TGTGCCAGCAAGATAGGACAGGGAAGTTTTTACGAGCAGTACTTC. Residues: CASKIGQGSFYEQYF. The V gene is TRBV28, the J gene TRBJ2-7; 8 bases map to TRBD1. This CDR3 spans 15 amino acids. The V segment lost 7 bases and the J segment 4 bases; nucleotides outside the gene matches: 12. Germline loops: CDR1 MDHEN, CDR2 SYDVKM.

The chain employs TRBV29-1 and TRBJ2-2; 7 bases are a match to TRBD2. Trimming took 6 bases from V and 4 from J; bases not matched to a gene: 14. Germline CDR1 is SQVTM and CDR2 is ANQGSEA. The CDR3 runs to 16 residues. The chain's CDR3 is CSVVTREKGSTGELFF. In DNA, the CDR3 is TGCAGCGTCGTAACGCGGGAGAAGGGTAGCACCGGGGAGCTGTTTTTT.

The rearrangement uses TRBV2 and TRBJ2-3; tentative D call: TRBD1 (5 bases). The germline gives CDR1 SNHLY, CDR2 FYNNEI. V was shortened by 6 bases and J by 6 bases, with 13 bases between the two germline ends. There are 13 residues in the CDR3. CDR3 region: CASSRQWTDTQYF. In DNA, the CDR3 is TGTGCCAGCAGCCGACAGTGGACGGATACGCAGTATTTT.

V usage is TRBV5-6 and J usage is TRBJ1-1; no firm D call. This CDR3 has 14 residues. V lost 5 bases and J lost 3, with 14 bases in between. Looked up from germline, CDR1 is SGHDT and CDR2 is YYEEEE. As DNA, the CDR3 is TGTGCCAGCAGGTTAGTGGGGAGAGACACTGAAGCTTTCTTT. Translating gives CASRLVGRDTEAFF.

J is TRBJ1-2 and V is TRBV6-1, with D possibly matching TRBD1 (5 bases). CDR1 MNHNS and CDR2 SASEGT come from the germline V gene. The CDR3 runs to 15 residues. Trimming took off 3 bases at V and 6 bases at J, with 17 bases between the two ends. The CDR3 nucleotides are TGTGCCAGCAGTGATAAGGGGCAGGGCGGAAATGGCTACACCTTC. This encodes CASSDKGQGGNGYTF.

The rearrangement links TRBV18 to TRBJ1-4; no reliable D call. CDR3 length: 16 residues. Germline V gene lookup returns CDR1 KGHSH and CDR2 LQKENI. Trimming removed 1 base from V and 3 bases from J, with 12 bases in between. CDR3 sequence (DNA): TGTGCCAGCTCACCACGGGCGGGTACCGCTAATGAAAAACTGTTTTTT. As protein: CASSPRAGTANEKLFF.

This clone was detected only once. The chain recombines TRBV7-9 with TRBJ2-2, with D uncertain. Germline V CDR1 and CDR2: SEHNR, FQNEAQ (reference sequence). This CDR3 is built from 15 residues. Trimming took off 3 bases at V and 0 bases at J, with 8 bases between the two ends. The CDR3 protein is CASSFYSPNTGELFF. CDR3 DNA: TGTGCCAGCAGCTTTTACAGCCCGAACACCGGGGAGCTGTTTTTT. The entire variable domain, with the rest obtained from reference TRBV7-9 and TRBJ2-2, is as follows: DTGVSQNPRHKITKRGQNVTFRCDPISEHNRLYWYRQTLGQGPEFLTYFQNEAQLEKSRLLSDRFSAERPKGSFSTLEIQRTEQGDSAMYLCASSFYSPNTGELFFGEGSRLTVL.

V gene TRBV9 combines with J gene TRBJ2-5; D perhaps matches TRBD2 (7 bases). V was cut by 4 bases and J by 2 bases, with 21 bases left in between. Per germline, CDR1 SGDLS and CDR2 YYNGEE. CDR3 length: 17 residues. The CDR3 here is CASSSERGGPGQETQYF. The CDR3 DNA reads as TGTGCCAGCAGCTCAGAGAGGGGGGGGCCGGGGCAAGAGACCCAGTACTTC.

In DNA form, the CDR3 reads TGTGCCAGGGAGCAGGGGATCCACACCTTC. It is translated as CAREQGIHTF. The chain uses TRBV11-3 and TRBJ1-2, with a possible D match to TRBD1 (6 bases). CDR1 SGHNT and CDR2 YENEEA come from the germline V gene. The CDR3 is 10 residues long. Trimming stripped 9 bases from V and 12 bases from J, with 14 bases between.

V is TRBV9 and J is TRBJ2-1; D is uncertain. The V gene lost 4 bases and the J gene lost 9 bases, with 14 bases spanning the gap. The germline V gene encodes CDR1 SGDLS and CDR2 YYNGEE. The CDR3 runs 13 residues. The CDR3 sequence: CASSLTMFGEQFF. CDR3 coding DNA: TGTGCCAGCAGCCTAACTATGTTTGGTGAGCAGTTCTTC.

This chain links TRBV11-2 with TRBJ1-2; TRBD1 matches at 10 bases. The CDR3 has 14 amino acids. Germline CDR1 reads SGHAT; CDR2 reads FQNNGV. The J segment lost 3 bases and the V segment lost 5 bases, leaving 3 bases of the junction unmatched. Written as DNA, the CDR3 is TGTGCCAGCAGCAGACAGGGGGCGGACTATGGCTACACCTTC. Translation gives CASSRQGADYGYTF.

The chain couples TRBV9 to TRBJ1-1; TRBD1 is a possible D gene (6 bases). Looked up from germline, CDR1 is SGDLS and CDR2 is YYNGEE. V was pared by 6 bases and J by 0 bases, with 15 bases between. This CDR3 region has 15 residues. In DNA form, the CDR3 reads TGTGCCAGCACCCTCGGAGGACAGATGAACACTGAAGCTTTCTTT. It specifies CASTLGGQMNTEAFF.

This chain joins TRBV6-5 and TRBJ1-6, with D possibly TRBD1 on 5 matching bases. CDR1 MNHEY and CDR2 SVGAGI come from the germline V gene. The CDR3 consists of 15 residues. The V end lost 6 bases, the J end lost 7 bases, and 16 bases lay between the germline ends. This CDR3 reads CASRNQGIRNSPLHF. DNA of the CDR3: TGTGCCAGCAGGAATCAGGGAATTCGGAATTCACCCCTCCACTTT.

V is TRBV6-5 and J is TRBJ1-3, with D uncertain. V lost 7 bases, J lost 1 base, and 11 bases lay in between. The CDR3 runs 14 residues. Germline assignment: CDR1 MNHEY and CDR2 SVGAGI. Written as DNA, the CDR3 is TGTGCCAGCACCCCGGGGAATTCTGGAAACACCATATATTTT. Protein: CASTPGNSGNTIYF.

The rearrangement uses TRBV25-1 and TRBJ2-1; 11 bases match TRBD2. Looked up from germline, CDR1 is MGHDK and CDR2 is SYGVNS. The V segment lost 4 bases and the J segment 6 bases; nucleotides outside the gene matches: 5. The CDR3 length is 15 residues. CDR3 protein: CASSAYSGGANEQFF. The CDR3 DNA reads as TGTGCCAGCAGTGCATATAGCGGGGGGGCCAATGAGCAGTTCTTC.

V usage is TRBV9 and J usage is TRBJ2-7; 11 bases match TRBD1. V shed 0 bases and J 12 bases; nucleotides not matched to a gene: 17. The CDR3 spans 17 residues. Germline-derived CDR1 and CDR2 are SGDLS and YYNGEE. The DNA for the CDR3 is TGTGCCAGCAGCGTAGGCATTCTAGGGGGACAGGGGGAGGAACGGTACTTC. This codes for CASSVGILGGQGEERYF.

The genes are TRBV4-3 and TRBJ2-5; TRBD2 matches 9 bases. The CDR3 length is 16 residues. Germline V gene sequence: CDR1 LGHNA, CDR2 YSLEER. The trim removed 0 bases at V and 5 bases at J, leaving 7 bases unmatched. As DNA, the CDR3 is TGCGCCAGCAGCCAAGACGGTCGCGGGGGGGCGGAGACCCAGTACTTC. Protein product: CASSQDGRGGAETQYF.

V and J are TRBV18 and TRBJ2-7; 12 bases fit TRBD2. The length of the CDR3 is 16 residues. Germline V lookup: CDR1 KGHSH, CDR2 LQKENI. Losses at the gene ends were 1 base for V and 5 bases for J; bases not matched to a gene: 6. Here the CDR3 reads CASSPLTLAGGHEQYF. The DNA for the CDR3 is TGTGCCAGCTCACCACTCACGCTAGCGGGGGGGCACGAGCAGTACTTC.

This chain uses TRBV7-7 with TRBJ1-1; D may be TRBD1 (5 bases). This CDR3 is built from 13 residues. Between the trimmed V and J ends, which lost 4 bases and 5 bases, there was a span of 11 bases. Germline CDR1 reads SSHAT; CDR2 reads FNYEAQ (reference sequence). The CDR3 here is CASSSYRGTEAFF. In DNA form, the CDR3 reads TGTGCCAGCAGCTCTTATCGGGGGACTGAAGCTTTCTTT.

CDR3 protein: CAWSRGHADTQYF. The CDR3 nucleotides read TGTGCCTGGTCCAGGGGGCATGCAGATACGCAGTATTTT. The chain uses TRBV30 and TRBJ2-3, with 8 bases fitting TRBD1. The V gene end was trimmed by 5 bases and the J gene end by 4 bases; junction bases not matched to a gene: 5. Germline V gene data show CDR1 as GTSNPN and CDR2 as SVGIG (reference sequence). CDR3 length: 13 residues.